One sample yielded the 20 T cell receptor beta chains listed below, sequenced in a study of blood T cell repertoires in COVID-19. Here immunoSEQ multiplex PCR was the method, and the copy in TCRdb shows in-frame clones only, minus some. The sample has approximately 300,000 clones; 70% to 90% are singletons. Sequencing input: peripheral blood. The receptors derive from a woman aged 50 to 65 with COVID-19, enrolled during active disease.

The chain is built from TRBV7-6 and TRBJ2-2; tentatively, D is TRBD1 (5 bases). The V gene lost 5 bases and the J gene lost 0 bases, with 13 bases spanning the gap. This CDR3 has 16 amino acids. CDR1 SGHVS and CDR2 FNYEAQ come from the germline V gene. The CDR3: CASSPVTVTNTGELFF. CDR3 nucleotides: TGTGCCAGCAGCCCCGTGACAGTGACGAACACCGGGGAGCTGTTTTTT.

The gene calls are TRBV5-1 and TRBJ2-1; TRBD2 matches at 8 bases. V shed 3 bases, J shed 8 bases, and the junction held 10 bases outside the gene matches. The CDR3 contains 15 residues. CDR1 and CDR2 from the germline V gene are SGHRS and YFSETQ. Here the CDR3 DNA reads TGCGCCAGCAGCTGGGGGCGGGGGCGGGGGGATGAGCAGTTCTTC. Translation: CASSWGRGRGDEQFF.

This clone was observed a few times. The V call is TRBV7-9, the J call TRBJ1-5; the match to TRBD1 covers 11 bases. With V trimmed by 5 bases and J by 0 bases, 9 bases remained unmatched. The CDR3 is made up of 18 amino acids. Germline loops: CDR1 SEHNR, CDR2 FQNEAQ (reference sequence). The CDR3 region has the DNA TGTGCCAGCAGCCCTGGGACAGGGGGATCGGTTAGCAATCAGCCCCAGCATTTT. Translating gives CASSPGTGGSVSNQPQHF.

The CDR3 DNA sequence: TGTGCCAGCAGCTACACTAAGCCGGGGGGAGACGAGCAGTACTTC. Residues: CASSYTKPGGDEQYF. This sequence joins TRBV7-9 and TRBJ2-7; 7 nucleotides agree with TRBD2. The germline gives CDR1 SEHNR, CDR2 FQNEAQ (reference sequence). This CDR3 has 15 residues. Trimming took 4 bases from V and 5 from J; bases not matched to a gene: 11.

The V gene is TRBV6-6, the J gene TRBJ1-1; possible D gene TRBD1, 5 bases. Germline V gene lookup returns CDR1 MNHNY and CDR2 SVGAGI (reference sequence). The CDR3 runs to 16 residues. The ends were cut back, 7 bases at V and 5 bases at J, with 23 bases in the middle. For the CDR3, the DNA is TGTGCCAGCAACCCCCTGGGGCAGGGATGGGAAACTGAAGCTTTCTTT. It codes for CASNPLGQGWETEAFF.

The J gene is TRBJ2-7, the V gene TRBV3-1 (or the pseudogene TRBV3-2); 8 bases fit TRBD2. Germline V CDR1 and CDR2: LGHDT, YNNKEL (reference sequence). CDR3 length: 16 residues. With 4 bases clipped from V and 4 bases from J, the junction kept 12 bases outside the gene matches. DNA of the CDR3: TGTGCCAGCAGCCTCAGCGGGAGCGTAAGTTATTACGAGCAGTACTTC. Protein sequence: CASSLSGSVSYYEQYF.

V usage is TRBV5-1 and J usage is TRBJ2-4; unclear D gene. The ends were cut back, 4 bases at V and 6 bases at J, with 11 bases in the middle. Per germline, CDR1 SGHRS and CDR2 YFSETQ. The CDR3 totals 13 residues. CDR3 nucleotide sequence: TGCGCCAGCAGCCCCGAGCCAGGAAACATTCAGTACTTC. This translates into CASSPEPGNIQYF. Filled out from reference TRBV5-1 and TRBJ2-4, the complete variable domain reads KAGVTQTPRYLIKTRGQQVTLSCSPISGHRSVSWYQQTPGQGLQFLFEYFSETQRNKGNFPGRFSGRQFSNSRSEMNVSTLELGDSALYLCASSPEPGNIQYFGAGTRLSVL.

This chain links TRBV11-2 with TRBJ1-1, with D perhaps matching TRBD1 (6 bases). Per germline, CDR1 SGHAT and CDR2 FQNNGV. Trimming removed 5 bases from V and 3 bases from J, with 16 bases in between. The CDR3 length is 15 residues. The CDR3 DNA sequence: TGTGCCAGCAGCACCCGCCGGGACATAGACACTGAAGCTTTCTTT. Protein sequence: CASSTRRDIDTEAFF. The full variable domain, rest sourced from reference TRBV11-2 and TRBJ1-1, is EAGVAQSPRYKIIEKRQSVAFWCNPISGHATLYWYQQILGQGPKLLIQFQNNGVVDDSQLPKDRFSAERLKGVDSTLKIQPAKLEDSAVYLCASSTRRDIDTEAFFGQGTRLTVV.

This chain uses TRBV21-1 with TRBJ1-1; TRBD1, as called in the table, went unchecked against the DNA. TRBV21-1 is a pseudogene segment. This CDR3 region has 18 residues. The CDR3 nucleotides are TGTGCCAGCAGCGACCATACAGGGGGCGGTAAAAGGGACACTGAAGCTTTCTTT. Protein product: CASSDHTGGGKRDTEAFF.

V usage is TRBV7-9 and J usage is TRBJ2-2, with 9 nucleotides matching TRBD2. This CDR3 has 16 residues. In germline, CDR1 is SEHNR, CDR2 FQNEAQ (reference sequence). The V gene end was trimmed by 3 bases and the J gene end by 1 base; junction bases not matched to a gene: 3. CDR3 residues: CASSFGLAMNTGELFF. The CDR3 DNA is TGTGCCAGCAGCTTCGGACTAGCGATGAACACCGGGGAGCTGTTTTTT. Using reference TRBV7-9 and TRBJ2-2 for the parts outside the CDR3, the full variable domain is DTGVSQNPRHKITKRGQNVTFRCDPISEHNRLYWYRQTLGQGPEFLTYFQNEAQLEKSRLLSDRFSAERPKGSFSTLEIQRTEQGDSAMYLCASSFGLAMNTGELFFGEGSRLTVL.

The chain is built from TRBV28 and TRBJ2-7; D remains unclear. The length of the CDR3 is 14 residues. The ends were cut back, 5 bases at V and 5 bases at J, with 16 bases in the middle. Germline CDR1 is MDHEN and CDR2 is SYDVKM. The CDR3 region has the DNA TGTGCCAGCAGTCCCATACTCGAACCTAACGAGCAGTACTTC. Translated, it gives CASSPILEPNEQYF.

This chain's CDR3 is CASSLGLAGGADTQYF. The CDR3 DNA sequence: TGTGCCAGCAGCTTAGGACTAGCGGGAGGGGCCGATACGCAGTATTTT. The rearrangement links TRBV11-2 to TRBJ2-3, with 14 bases matching TRBD2. J lost 6 bases, V lost 1 base, and 3 bases had no gene match. Looked up from germline, CDR1 is SGHAT and CDR2 is FQNNGV. The CDR3 extends over 16 amino acids.

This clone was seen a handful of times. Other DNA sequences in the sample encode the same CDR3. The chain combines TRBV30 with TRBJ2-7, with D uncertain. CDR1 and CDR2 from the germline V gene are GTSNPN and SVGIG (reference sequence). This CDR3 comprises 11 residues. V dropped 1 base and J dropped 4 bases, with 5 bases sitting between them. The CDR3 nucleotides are TGTGCCTGGAGTGCCACTTACGAGCAGTACTTC. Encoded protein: CAWSATYEQYF.

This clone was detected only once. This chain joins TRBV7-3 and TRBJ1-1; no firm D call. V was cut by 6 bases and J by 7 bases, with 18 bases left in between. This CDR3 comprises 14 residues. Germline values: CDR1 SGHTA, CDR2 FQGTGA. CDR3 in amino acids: CASSAQGRDDEAFF. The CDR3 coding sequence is TGTGCCAGCAGTGCGCAAGGACGGGATGATGAAGCTTTCTTT.

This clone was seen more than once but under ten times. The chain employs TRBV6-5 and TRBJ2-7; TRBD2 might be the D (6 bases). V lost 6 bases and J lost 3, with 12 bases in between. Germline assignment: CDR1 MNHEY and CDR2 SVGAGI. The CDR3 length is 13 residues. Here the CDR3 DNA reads TGTGCCAGCAGGGGGACTTACCACTACGAGCAGTACTTC. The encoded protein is CASRGTYHYEQYF.

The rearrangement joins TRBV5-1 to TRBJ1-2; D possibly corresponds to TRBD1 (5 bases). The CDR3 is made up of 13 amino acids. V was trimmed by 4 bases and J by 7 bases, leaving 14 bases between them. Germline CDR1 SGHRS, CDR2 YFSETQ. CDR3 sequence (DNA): TGCGCCAGCAGCCTCGGGACTATCTTTGGCTACACCTTC. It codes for CASSLGTIFGYTF.

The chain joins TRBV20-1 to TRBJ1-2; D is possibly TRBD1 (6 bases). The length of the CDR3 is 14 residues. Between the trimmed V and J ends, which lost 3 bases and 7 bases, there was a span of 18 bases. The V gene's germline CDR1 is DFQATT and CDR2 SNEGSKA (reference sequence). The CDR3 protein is CSASFGRGNGGYTF. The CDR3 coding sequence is TGCAGTGCTAGTTTCGGCAGGGGCAATGGTGGCTACACCTTC.

CDR3: CASSDITGALGYTF. CDR3 coding DNA: TGTGCCAGCAGTGACATCACAGGGGCTTTAGGCTACACCTTC. The genes are TRBV25-1 and TRBJ1-2; 7 bases fit TRBD1. V lost 3 bases to trimming and J lost 8 bases; unmatched junction nucleotides: 9. Germline lookup yields CDR1 MGHDK and CDR2 SYGVNS. CDR3 length: 14 residues.

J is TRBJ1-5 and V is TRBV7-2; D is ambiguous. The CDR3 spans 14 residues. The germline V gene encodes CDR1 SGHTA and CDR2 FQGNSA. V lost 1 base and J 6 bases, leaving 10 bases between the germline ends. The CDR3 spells CASSLVDAGQPQHF. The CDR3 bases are TGTGCCAGCAGCTTAGTGGACGCGGGTCAGCCCCAGCATTTT.

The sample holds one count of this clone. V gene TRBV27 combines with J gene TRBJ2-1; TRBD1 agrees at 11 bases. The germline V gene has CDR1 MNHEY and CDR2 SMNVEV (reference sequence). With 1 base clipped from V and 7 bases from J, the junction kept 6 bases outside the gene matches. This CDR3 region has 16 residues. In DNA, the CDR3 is TGTGCCAGCAGTTTATTAGGGACAGGGGGTAATAATGAGCAGTTCTTC. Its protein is CASSLLGTGGNNEQFF.